Shown below are 13 T cell receptor beta chains from a single sample sequenced in a study of blood T cell repertoires in COVID-19. The protocol was immunoSEQ multiplex PCR, while the TCRdb copy is restricted to in-frame clones and leaves out a portion. Among 150,000 to 200,000 clones, 65% to 80% were seen once, and the ten largest hold about a sixth. Input material: PBMCs or T cells enriched from blood (not recorded which). The source of these receptors is a woman between 50 and 59 years old with acute COVID-19.

The V and J genes are TRBV24-1 and TRBJ1-5; TRBD1 is a possible D gene (5 bases). V shed 5 bases and J shed 4 bases, with 14 bases lying between them. Germline V gene data show CDR1 as KGHDR and CDR2 as SFDVKD. The CDR3 loop spans 15 amino acids. CDR3: CATSAWGEANQPQHF. CDR3 nucleotide sequence: TGTGCCACCAGTGCATGGGGGGAGGCGAATCAGCCCCAGCATTTT.

This chain uses TRBV29-1 with TRBJ2-3; 7 nucleotides line up with TRBD2. CDR1 SQVTM and CDR2 ANQGSEA come from the germline V gene. Trimming removed 7 bases from V and 0 bases from J; junction bases left unmatched: 4. The CDR3 extends over 13 amino acids. In nucleotides, the CDR3 is TGCAGCGGGCGGCGGGGGAGCACAGATACGCAGTATTTT. Translating it yields CSGRRGSTDTQYF.

The rearrangement joins TRBV28 to TRBJ2-1; 11 bases match TRBD2. After removal of 5 bases from V and 0 bases from J, the junction contained 9 bases not matched to a gene. The CDR3 sequence is 18 residues long. In germline, CDR1 is MDHEN, CDR2 SYDVKM. DNA of the CDR3: TGTGCCAGCAGTCCCTTGACTAGCGGGGTGAGCTCCTACAATGAGCAGTTCTTC. Its protein product is CASSPLTSGVSSYNEQFF.

The chain couples TRBV6-5 to TRBJ2-1; weak D call: TRBD2 (6 bases). Germline V gives CDR1 MNHEY, CDR2 SVGAGI. Trimming removed 6 bases at V and 6 bases at J, with 18 bases between. CDR3 length: 15 residues. The CDR3 nucleotides read TGTGCCAGCAGCCGGTCTATCATGGGGGGCAATGAGCAGTTCTTC. Amino acid sequence: CASSRSIMGGNEQFF.

The chain carries TRBV4-3 and TRBJ2-2; D gene uncertain. V was cut by 0 bases and J by 0 bases, with 11 bases left in between. Germline V lookup: CDR1 LGHNA, CDR2 YSLEER. CDR3 length equals 17 residues. CDR3 residues: CASSQESVAPNTGELFF. As DNA, the CDR3 is TGCGCCAGCAGCCAAGAATCAGTTGCCCCGAACACCGGGGAGCTGTTTTTT.

The rearrangement links TRBV11-2 to TRBJ2-7, with D tentatively TRBD2 (7 bases). This CDR3 is 14 amino acids long. The V gene's germline CDR1 is SGHAT and CDR2 FQNNGV. V lost 4 bases, J lost 4 bases, and 14 bases lay in between. The CDR3 region is CASSSWGGGYEQYV. The CDR3 nucleotides read TGTGCCAGCAGCTCATGGGGAGGGGGGTACGAGCAGTACGTC.

This clone was counted between two and nine times. J is TRBJ1-2 and V is TRBV6-5; D call uncertain. Germline-derived CDR1 and CDR2 are MNHEY and SVGAGI. Between the trimmed V and J ends, which lost 2 bases and 6 bases, there was a span of 10 bases. The CDR3 is made up of 13 amino acids. CDR3 amino acids: CASSYRELDGYTF. The CDR3 DNA is TGTGCCAGCAGTTACCGCGAACTGGATGGCTACACCTTC.

The gene calls are TRBV6-2 or TRBV6-3 and TRBJ2-3; D call uncertain. The germline gives CDR1 MNHEY, CDR2 SVGEGT. There are 12 residues in the CDR3. V was clipped by 7 bases and J by 4 bases, with 9 bases between them. CDR3 in DNA: TGTGCCAGCACCCCAGCTTCAGATACGCAGTATTTT. This sequence encodes CASTPASDTQYF.

This chain uses TRBV3-1 (or the pseudogene TRBV3-2) with TRBJ1-5; D is undetermined. Per germline, CDR1 LGHDT and CDR2 YNNKEL (reference sequence). There are 12 residues in the CDR3. The germline V and J ends were trimmed by 5 bases and 6 bases, with 8 bases remaining between them. The CDR3: CASSAEGQPQHF. In DNA form, the CDR3 reads TGTGCCAGCAGCGCAGAGGGTCAGCCCCAGCATTTT.

A few counts support this clone. The genes are TRBV30 and TRBJ2-3, with 9 bases matching TRBD1. This CDR3 contains 12 residues. Per the germline V gene, CDR1 is GTSNPN and CDR2 is SVGIG (reference sequence). V lost 0 bases, J lost 10 bases, and 2 bases stayed unmatched. The CDR3 DNA is TGTGCCTGGAGTGTACAGGGGGCCGCGCAGTATTTT. Residues: CAWSVQGAAQYF.

The rearrangement links TRBV2 to TRBJ2-2; 10 nucleotides line up with TRBD2. The CDR3 extends over 15 amino acids. Germline loops: CDR1 SNHLY, CDR2 FYNNEI. V gave up 3 bases and J gave up 7 bases; unmatched junction bases: 5. CDR3 protein: CASSERAGGNGELFF. Written as DNA, the CDR3 is TGTGCCAGCAGTGAGAGAGCGGGGGGGAACGGGGAGCTGTTTTTT.

The chain employs TRBV5-4 and TRBJ1-3; 9 positions agree with TRBD1. The CDR3 totals 15 residues. V was pared by 6 bases and J by 2 bases, with 6 bases of the junction left unmatched. CDR1 is SGHNT, CDR2 YYREEE, per germline (reference sequence). The CDR3 region has the DNA TGTGCCAGCACCGGGACAGGGATTGCTGGAAACACCATATATTTT. Translated, it gives CASTGTGIAGNTIYF.

The chain combines TRBV2 with TRBJ1-2, with TRBD1 matching over 8 bases. Per germline, CDR1 SNHLY and CDR2 FYNNEI. V was pared by 8 bases and J by 7 bases, with 15 bases of the junction left unmatched. The CDR3 is made up of 15 amino acids. This chain's CDR3 is CASLGTGYGSGGYTF. CDR3 DNA: TGTGCCAGCCTCGGGACAGGCTATGGAAGTGGTGGCTACACCTTC.